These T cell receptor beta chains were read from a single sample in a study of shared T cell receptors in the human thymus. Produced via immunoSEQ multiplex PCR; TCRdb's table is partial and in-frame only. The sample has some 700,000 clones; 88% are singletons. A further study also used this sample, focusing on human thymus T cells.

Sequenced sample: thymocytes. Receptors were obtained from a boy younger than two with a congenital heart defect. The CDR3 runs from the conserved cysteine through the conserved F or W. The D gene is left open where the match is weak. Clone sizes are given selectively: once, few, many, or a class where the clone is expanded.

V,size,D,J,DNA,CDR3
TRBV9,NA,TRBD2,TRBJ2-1,TGTGCCAGCAGCGTAGATGAGGGAGGGCCGCTCAATGAGCAGTTCTTC,CASSVDEGGPLNEQFF
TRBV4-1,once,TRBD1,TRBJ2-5,TGCGCCAGCAGCCAAGGGCAAGGGACAGGGGGCCAAGAGACCCAGTACTTC,CASSQGQGTGGQETQYF
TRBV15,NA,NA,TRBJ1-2,TGTGCCACCAGCAGAGATTCAGTGACTAACTATGGCTACACCTTC,CATSRDSVTNYGYTF
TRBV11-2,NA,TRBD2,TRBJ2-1,TGTGCCAGCAGCTTTGGTCTAGCGGGCTACAATGAGCAGTTCTTC,CASSFGLAGYNEQFF
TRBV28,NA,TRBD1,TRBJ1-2,TGTGCCAGCAGTTTGGGCCGACAGGGCCGATTGCGGTATGGCTACACCTTC,CASSLGRQGRLRYGYTF
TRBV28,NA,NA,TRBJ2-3,TGTGCCAGCAGTCTCCCAGATACGCAGTATTTT,CASSLPDTQYF
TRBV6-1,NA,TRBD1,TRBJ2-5,TGTGCCAGCAGAGGCGACAGGGGTTATGAGACCCAGTACTTC,CASRGDRGYETQYF
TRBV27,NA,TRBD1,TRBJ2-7,TGTGCCAGCAGGAGGACAGGGTACGAGCAGTACTTC,CASRRTGYEQYF
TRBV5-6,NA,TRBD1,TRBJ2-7,TGTGCCAGCAGCTTAGCAACAGGGGCCAGGAGCTACGAGCAGTACTTC,CASSLATGARSYEQYF
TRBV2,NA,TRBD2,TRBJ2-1,TGTGCCAGCAGCCGTCGGGGACTAGCGGGAGGCCAAATCTTCTACAATGAGCAGTTCTTC,CASSRRGLAGGQIFYNEQFF
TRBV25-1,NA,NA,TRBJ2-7,TGTGCCAGCAGACCCATTAAGGTCGGTATCGGGGAGCAGTACTTC,CASRPIKVGIGEQYF